This is a list of T cell receptor beta chains from one sample in a study of response to subunit inactivated influenza vaccine. TCRdb reanalysed the RT-PCR reads using MiXCR and keeps one entry per CDR3 protein. Here the sample spans 600,000 to 700,000 distinct CDR3 sequences, 14% being singletons. The sequenced sample was PBMCs from blood, obtained about 14 days before vaccination. Receptor source: a man in his forties or fifties who received an inactivated influenza vaccine. The CDR3 runs from the conserved cysteine through the conserved F or W. The order of the fields is J gene, clone size, D gene, CDR3 length, V gene, CDR3 DNA, CDR3 protein. The D gene is left open where the match is weak. Only some rows state a clone size, as once, few, many or a class for expanded clones.

J: TRBJ2-7; size: -; D: TRBD2; length: 15; V: TRBV3-1; DNA: TGTGCCAGCAGCCAAGGGCTAGCGGGGACCTACGAGCAGTACTTC; CDR3: CASSQGLAGTYEQYF
J: TRBJ2-2; size: few; D: -; length: 13; V: TRBV15; DNA: TGTGCCACCAGCAACAGGCCCCCCGGGGAGCTGTTTTTT; CDR3: CATSNRPPGELFF
J: TRBJ2-3; size: -; D: -; length: 15; V: TRBV19; DNA: TGTGCCAGTAGCCGCGAGGGGGGGCGAGAAGATACGCAGTATTTT; CDR3: CASSREGGREDTQYF
J: TRBJ2-1; size: -; D: -; length: 21; V: TRBV11-1; DNA: TGTGCCAGCAGCTTTGGCCTGCGGGGTCAAACTAGCAGTGGGTCCTACAATGAGCAGTTCTTC; CDR3: CASSFGLRGQTSSGSYNEQFF
J: TRBJ2-5; size: many; D: -; length: 11; V: TRBV7-2; DNA: TGTGCCAGCAGCTACCAAGAGACCCAGTACTTC; CDR3: CASSYQETQYF
J: TRBJ2-7; size: many; D: -; length: 14; V: TRBV28; DNA: TGTGCCAGCAGTTCCCCCCAGGGGTTCTACGAGCAGTACTTC; CDR3: CASSSPQGFYEQYF
J: TRBJ2-1; size: -; D: -; length: 15; V: TRBV6-7; DNA: TGTGCCAGCAGTTACCAAACCAGGTCCTACAATGAGCAGTTCTTC; CDR3: CASSYQTRSYNEQFF
J: TRBJ2-1; size: -; D: -; length: 17; V: TRBV6-2/TRBV6-3; DNA: TGTGCCAGCAGTTACTGGCTAGCGCCAAGCTCCTACAATGAGCAGTTCTTC; CDR3: CASSYWLAPSSYNEQFF
J: TRBJ2-7; size: once; D: -; length: 11; V: TRBV20-1; DNA: TGCAGTGCCGGGAGCAGGAACGAGCAGTACTTC; CDR3: CSAGSRNEQYF
J: TRBJ2-3; size: -; D: TRBD1; length: 16; V: TRBV7-8; DNA: TGTGCCAGCAGCTTACGGGACAGCGCGATCACAGATACGCAGTATTTT; CDR3: CASSLRDSAITDTQYF
J: TRBJ1-1; size: -; D: TRBD1; length: 14; V: TRBV5-1; DNA: TGCGCCAGCATGGCGGGACAGGCGAACACTGAAGCTTTCTTT; CDR3: CASMAGQANTEAFF
J: TRBJ1-1; size: few; D: -; length: 12; V: TRBV12-3/TRBV12-4; DNA: TGTGCCAGCAGTCAATACAGGTCTGAAGCTTTCTTT; CDR3: CASSQYRSEAFF
J: TRBJ2-1; size: few; D: TRBD2; length: 16; V: TRBV6-5; DNA: TGTGCCAGCAGTTACTCGGGACTAGCGGGGGGGTACGAGCAGTTCTTC; CDR3: CASSYSGLAGGYEQFF
J: TRBJ2-5; size: -; D: TRBD2; length: 17; V: TRBV6-2/TRBV6-3; DNA: TGTGCCAGCAGTTACCCCGGACTAGCGGGGATTAGGGAGACCCAGTACTTC; CDR3: CASSYPGLAGIRETQYF
J: TRBJ2-6; size: few; D: TRBD1; length: 15; V: TRBV6-5; DNA: TGTGCCAGCAGTTACCAGGGGGTTGGGGCCAACGTCCTGACTTTC; CDR3: CASSYQGVGANVLTF
J: TRBJ1-1; size: -; D: -; length: 12; V: TRBV29-1; DNA: TGCAGCGTTGAATACGGGAACACTGAAGCTTTCTTT; CDR3: CSVEYGNTEAFF
J: TRBJ2-3; size: -; D: -; length: 14; V: TRBV6-1; DNA: TGTGCCAGCAGTGAACGGACGTCGAGAGATACGCAGTATTTT; CDR3: CASSERTSRDTQYF
J: TRBJ2-3; size: -; D: -; length: 15; V: TRBV20-1; DNA: TGCAGTGCTAGCCCCGGACATTCATTCACAGATACGCAGTATTTT; CDR3: CSASPGHSFTDTQYF
J: TRBJ1-4; size: few; D: TRBD1; length: 14; V: TRBV11-2; DNA: TGTGCCAGCAAAGACGGGACAGCTAATGAAAAACTGTTTTTT; CDR3: CASKDGTANEKLFF
J: TRBJ1-2; size: many; D: TRBD1; length: 14; V: TRBV2; DNA: TGTGCCAGCAGTGAACTGACAGGGGGCTATGGCTACACCTTC; CDR3: CASSELTGGYGYTF
J: TRBJ2-5; size: few; D: -; length: 16; V: TRBV6-1; DNA: TGTGCCAGCAGAATAGGGGGCGGGGGACGCCCAGAGACCCAGTACTTC; CDR3: CASRIGGGGRPETQYF
J: TRBJ2-2; size: -; D: -; length: 12; V: TRBV10-3; DNA: TGTGCCATCGGAGAGGGTTCCGGGGAGCTGTTTTTT; CDR3: CAIGEGSGELFF
J: TRBJ1-6; size: -; D: -; length: 12; V: TRBV2; DNA: TGTGCCAGCAGTAACGGAGCGGAACCCCTCCACTTT; CDR3: CASSNGAEPLHF
J: TRBJ2-5; size: -; D: -; length: 13; V: TRBV9; DNA: TGTGCCAGCAGCATAACAGGGAGGGAGACCCAGTACTTC; CDR3: CASSITGRETQYF
J: TRBJ1-1; size: few; D: -; length: 11; V: TRBV20-1; DNA: TGCAGTGCTAGAGGGAGGAACGAAGCTTTCTTT; CDR3: CSARGRNEAFF
J: TRBJ1-1; size: -; D: -; length: 16; V: TRBV28; DNA: TGTGCCAGCAGCTTGGGGAGGGGTAAAGGGGCCACTGAAGCTTTCTTT; CDR3: CASSLGRGKGATEAFF
J: TRBJ2-7; size: few; D: TRBD1; length: 13; V: TRBV10-3; DNA: TGTGCCTCTTCCGGGACAGATACCTACGAGCAGTACTTC; CDR3: CASSGTDTYEQYF
J: TRBJ2-1; size: many; D: TRBD2; length: 12; V: TRBV10-3; DNA: TGTGCCACCAGCGGGAGGGGAGATGAGCAGTTCTTC; CDR3: CATSGRGDEQFF
J: TRBJ2-7; size: -; D: -; length: 14; V: TRBV7-6; DNA: TGTGCCAGCAGCTTATTTGGACTAATGGACGAGCAGTACTTC; CDR3: CASSLFGLMDEQYF
J: TRBJ2-5; size: many; D: -; length: 14; V: TRBV7-9; DNA: TGTGCCAGCAGCTTGGACACAGCACAAGAGACCCAGTACTTC; CDR3: CASSLDTAQETQYF
J: TRBJ2-2; size: -; D: TRBD2; length: 18; V: TRBV28; DNA: TGTGCCAGCAGTTCCCCGCCGGGGACTAGCGGGATTCACGGGGAGCTGTTTTTT; CDR3: CASSSPPGTSGIHGELFF
J: TRBJ2-1; size: -; D: TRBD1; length: 12; V: TRBV12-3/TRBV12-4; DNA: TGTGCCAGCAGCACAGGGGTCAATGAGCAGTTCTTC; CDR3: CASSTGVNEQFF
J: TRBJ2-1; size: few; D: -; length: 16; V: TRBV20-1; DNA: TGCAGTGCTAGAGATCTGTCAGGGAGCTCCTACAATGAGCAGTTCTTC; CDR3: CSARDLSGSSYNEQFF